This is a list of T cell receptor beta chains from one sample in a study of blood T cell repertoires in COVID-19. Sequenced by immunoSEQ multiplex PCR; TCRdb stores in-frame clones only, minus some. In the table there are roughly 110,000 clones, 60% to 80% of which are singletons. Sequenced material: peripheral blood. These receptors were taken from a human donor with acute or convalescent COVID-19. The donor label of this sample is uncertain. CDR3s include the opening cysteine and the closing phenylalanine or tryptophan. A D gene is named only where the DNA matches it firmly. The size of a clone is reported for some rows only, either as once, few or many, or as a class for expanded clones.

clone_size,j_call,d_call,v_call,cdr3_nt,cdr3_aa
-,TRBJ2-5,-,TRBV5-1,TGCGCCAGCAAGGCGGGGGCCCAAGAGACCCAGTACTTC,CASKAGAQETQYF
-,TRBJ1-1,-,TRBV4-2,TGTGCCAGCAGCCAAGATTACCAGGGGCTTACTGAAGCTTTCTTT,CASSQDYQGLTEAFF
-,TRBJ1-1,-,TRBV12-3/TRBV12-4,TGTGCCAGCAGTTTGACGGAGGGCACTGAAGCTTTCTTT,CASSLTEGTEAFF
-,TRBJ1-5,-,TRBV19,TGTGCCAGTACCAACAGGGAGCGCAATCAGCCCCAGCATTTT,CASTNRERNQPQHF
-,TRBJ1-5,-,TRBV6-5,TGTGCCAGCAATAATCAGGGGAGCAATCAGCCCCAGCATTTT,CASNNQGSNQPQHF
-,TRBJ1-1,-,TRBV11-3,TGTGCCAGCAGCTTAGCAAGAGGCACTGAAGCTTTCTTT,CASSLARGTEAFF
-,TRBJ2-1,TRBD1,TRBV10-3,TGTGCCATCAGTAATTTTAGACAGGGGGTATCCTACAATGAGCAGTTCTTC,CAISNFRQGVSYNEQFF
once,TRBJ1-2,TRBD1,TRBV28,TGTGCCAGCAGTTTTGCCGGACAGGGCAACTATGGCTACACCTTC,CASSFAGQGNYGYTF
-,TRBJ1-1,TRBD1,TRBV10-2,TGCGCCAGCAGTGAAGGGGGCACCACTGAAGCTTTCTTT,CASSEGGTTEAFF
-,TRBJ1-5,-,TRBV4-1,TGCGCCAGCAGCCAAGTGGTTAAGGGGCGCGGACAGCCCCAGCATTTT,CASSQVVKGRGQPQHF
-,TRBJ1-1,-,TRBV9,TGTGCCAGCAGCCCCTCAGGGGTGACTGAAGCTTTCTTT,CASSPSGVTEAFF
many,TRBJ1-5,-,TRBV6-6,TGTGCCAGCAGTTATGTCGGGAACTATCAGCCCCAGCATTTT,CASSYVGNYQPQHF
-,TRBJ1-1,TRBD1,TRBV3-1/TRBV3-2,TGTGCCACCCATGCCCACGGACAGGGAAGTGGCACTGAAGCTTTCTTT,CATHAHGQGSGTEAFF
-,TRBJ2-3,TRBD1,TRBV7-9,TGTGCCAGCAGCCCGACTCGGACAGGGCCCCTGGATACGCAGTATTTT,CASSPTRTGPLDTQYF
-,TRBJ1-4,TRBD1,TRBV24-1,TGTGCCACCAGTGATGGGGGACAGGGAAATGAAAAACTGTTTTTT,CATSDGGQGNEKLFF
once,TRBJ2-5,TRBD2,TRBV7-2,TGTGCCAGCAGGAATAGCGGGGGGAGGGAGACCCAGTACTTC,CASRNSGGRETQYF
-,TRBJ1-5,-,TRBV12-3/TRBV12-4,TGTGCCAGCAGCCGTGGGCCCAATCAGCCCCAGCATTTT,CASSRGPNQPQHF
-,TRBJ1-2,TRBD1,TRBV4-2,TGTGCCAGCAGCCAAGAATCGTTGGGCCCACAGACAGGGAACTATGGCTACACCTTC,CASSQESLGPQTGNYGYTF
-,TRBJ1-1,-,TRBV11-2,TGTGCCAGCAGCTTAGGTCTCGGGGAGAACACTGAAGCTTTCTTT,CASSLGLGENTEAFF
-,TRBJ1-1,TRBD1,TRBV6-5,TGTGCCAGCAGTTACGAGACAGGGGTGACTGAAGCTTTCTTT,CASSYETGVTEAFF
-,TRBJ1-4,TRBD1,TRBV9,TGTGCCAGCAGCGGGATACAGGGGGGGCGAGAAAAACTGTTTTTT,CASSGIQGGREKLFF
-,TRBJ1-2,-,TRBV6-4,TGTGCCAGCCGTGCAAACGCAGGAGGCTACACCTTC,CASRANAGGYTF
-,TRBJ2-3,-,TRBV7-3,TGTGCCAGCAGCTTAAAGGGGCGGGGGCTAGGCGGCACAGATACGCAGTATTTT,CASSLKGRGLGGTDTQYF
-,TRBJ1-1,TRBD1,TRBV15,TGTGCCACCCAACCGGGGGACAGGCAGAACACTGAAGCTTTCTTT,CATQPGDRQNTEAFF
-,TRBJ2-1,-,TRBV18,TGTGCCAGCTCACCGTCATTCCCCTCCTACAATGAGCAGTTCTTC,CASSPSFPSYNEQFF
-,TRBJ1-6,-,TRBV7-2,TGTGCCAGCAGCTCAGGACAGTTAAATTCACCCCTCCACTTT,CASSSGQLNSPLHF
-,TRBJ2-7,TRBD1,TRBV5-1,TGCGCCAGCAGCTCGACAGGGGGCTCGCACGAGCAGTACTTC,CASSSTGGSHEQYF
-,TRBJ2-1,TRBD2,TRBV7-8,TGTGCCAGCAGCTTAGGTATCGCGGGGGGTGACAATGAGCAGTTCTTC,CASSLGIAGGDNEQFF
-,TRBJ2-2,TRBD2,TRBV13,TGTGCCAGCCTGAAGCGGGGGAGCGGGGAGCTGTTTTTT,CASLKRGSGELFF
once,TRBJ2-3,-,TRBV11-2,TGTGCCAGCAGCTTAGGGACTAGCACAGATACGCAGTATTTT,CASSLGTSTDTQYF
once,TRBJ1-3,-,TRBV19,TGTGCCAGTAGTATCCCAGGTCCTGGAAACACCATATATTTT,CASSIPGPGNTIYF
many,TRBJ2-7,TRBD1,TRBV29-1,TGCAGCGTTGCCATAGACAGGGCTGGAGAGCAGTACTTC,CSVAIDRAGEQYF
-,TRBJ2-1,TRBD2,TRBV7-8,TGTGCCAGCAGCTTGCTAGCGGGCCGTTACAATGAGCAGTTCTTC,CASSLLAGRYNEQFF
few,TRBJ2-5,-,TRBV12-3/TRBV12-4,TGTGCCAGCAGTTTGAGTCTTGGGACCCAGTACTTC,CASSLSLGTQYF
medium-sized,TRBJ1-2,-,TRBV5-1,TGCGCCAGCAGCTTGTGGACCGACAGGGGCTACACCTTC,CASSLWTDRGYTF
few,TRBJ2-5,TRBD2,TRBV5-8,TGTGCCAGCAGCCCGGAAGGGACTATGTGGGAGACCCAGTACTTC,CASSPEGTMWETQYF
-,TRBJ2-3,-,TRBV7-9,TGTGCCAGCAGCGTAACAAGCACAGATACGCAGTATTTT,CASSVTSTDTQYF